The entry that follows covers one T cell receptor beta chain sequence. The junction had 13 bases not matched to a gene; V was cut back by 4 bases and J by 3 bases. Looked up from germline, CDR1 is SGDLS and CDR2 is YYNGEE. The CDR3 length is 18 residues. Preparation of the TCRbeta library involved a method that used unique molecular identifiers. TCRdb used MiXCR to reprocess the PCR reads, holding one entry per CDR3 protein. This sample has some 590,000 distinct CDR3 sequences, with 10% to 13% found just once. These data are taken from a study of T-cell reconstitution after alpha-beta-depleted transplantation in children.

This TCR was recovered from a human donor who donated a stem cell graft to a child with acute myeloid leukemia. The source material was PBMCs from the stem cell graft donor, sampled from the stem cell graft. V gene TRBV9 combines with J gene TRBJ2-4, with TRBD2 identical over 10 bases. The CDR3 bases are TGTGCCAGCAGCCAGGAGGGGCTAGCGGGAGTTGGCAAAAACATTCAGTACTTC. This translates into CASSQEGLAGVGKNIQYF.